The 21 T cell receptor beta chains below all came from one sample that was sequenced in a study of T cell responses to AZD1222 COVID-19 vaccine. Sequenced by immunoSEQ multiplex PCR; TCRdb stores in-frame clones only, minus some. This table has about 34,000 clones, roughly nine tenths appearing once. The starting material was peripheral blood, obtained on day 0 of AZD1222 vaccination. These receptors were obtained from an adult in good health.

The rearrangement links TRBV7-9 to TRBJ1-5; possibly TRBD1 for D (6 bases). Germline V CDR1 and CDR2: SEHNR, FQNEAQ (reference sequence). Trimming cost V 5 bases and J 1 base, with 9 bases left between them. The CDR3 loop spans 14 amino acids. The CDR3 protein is CASSPGESNQPQHF. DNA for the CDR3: TGTGCCAGCAGCCCAGGGGAGAGCAATCAGCCCCAGCATTTT.

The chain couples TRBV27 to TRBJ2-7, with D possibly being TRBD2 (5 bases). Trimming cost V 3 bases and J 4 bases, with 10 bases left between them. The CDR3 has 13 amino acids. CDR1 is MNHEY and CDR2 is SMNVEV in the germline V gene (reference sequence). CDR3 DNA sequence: TGTGCCAGCAGTTTTGTTGGGGAGTACGAGCAGTACTTC. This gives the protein CASSFVGEYEQYF.

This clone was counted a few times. CDR3 DNA: TGTGCCACGACGGACAGGGAGATTTATTCACCCCTCCACTTT. Translating gives CATTDREIYSPLHF. The chain combines TRBV10-3 with TRBJ1-6; 8 nucleotides align to TRBD1. The length of the CDR3 is 14 residues. CDR1 ENHRY and CDR2 SYGVKD come from the germline V gene. Trimming removed 10 bases from V and 8 bases from J; junction bases left unmatched: 10.

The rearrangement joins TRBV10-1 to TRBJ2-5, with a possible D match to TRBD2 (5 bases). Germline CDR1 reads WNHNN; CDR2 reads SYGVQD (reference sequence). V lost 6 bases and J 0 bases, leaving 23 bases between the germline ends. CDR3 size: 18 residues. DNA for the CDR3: TGCGCCAGCAGCAGAAGACCAGCAGCGGAGTTGTACCAAGAGACCCAGTACTTC. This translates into CASSRRPAAELYQETQYF.

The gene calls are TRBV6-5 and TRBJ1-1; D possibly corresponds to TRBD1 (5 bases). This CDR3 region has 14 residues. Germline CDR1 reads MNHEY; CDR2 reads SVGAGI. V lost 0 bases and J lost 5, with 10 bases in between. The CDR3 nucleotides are TGTGCCAGCAGTTACTCTTCAGGGTGGACTGAAGCTTTCTTT. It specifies CASSYSSGWTEAFF.

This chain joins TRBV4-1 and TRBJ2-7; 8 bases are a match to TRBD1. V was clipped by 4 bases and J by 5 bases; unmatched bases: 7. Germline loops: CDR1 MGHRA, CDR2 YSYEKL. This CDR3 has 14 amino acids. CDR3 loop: CASSPDRVGHEQYF. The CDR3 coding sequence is TGCGCCAGCAGCCCGGACAGGGTTGGCCACGAGCAGTACTTC.

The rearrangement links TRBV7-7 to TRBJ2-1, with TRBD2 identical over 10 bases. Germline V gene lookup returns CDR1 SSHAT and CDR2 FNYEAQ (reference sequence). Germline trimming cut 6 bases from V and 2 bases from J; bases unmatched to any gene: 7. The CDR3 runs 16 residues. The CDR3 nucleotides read TGTGCCAGCAGTCTCACACTAGCGGGAACCTACAATGAGCAGTTCTTC. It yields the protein CASSLTLAGTYNEQFF.

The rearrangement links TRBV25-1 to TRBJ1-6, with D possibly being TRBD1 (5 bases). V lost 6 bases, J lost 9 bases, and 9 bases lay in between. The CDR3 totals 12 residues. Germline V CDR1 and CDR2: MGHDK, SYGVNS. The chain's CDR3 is CASSRDASPLHF. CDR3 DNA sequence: TGTGCCAGCAGCCGGGACGCTTCACCCCTCCACTTT.

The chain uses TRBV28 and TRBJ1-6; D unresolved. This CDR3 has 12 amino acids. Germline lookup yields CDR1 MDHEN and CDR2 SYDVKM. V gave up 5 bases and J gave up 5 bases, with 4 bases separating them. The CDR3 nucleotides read TGTGCCAGCAGTCCAAATAATTCACCCCTCCACTTT. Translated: CASSPNNSPLHF.

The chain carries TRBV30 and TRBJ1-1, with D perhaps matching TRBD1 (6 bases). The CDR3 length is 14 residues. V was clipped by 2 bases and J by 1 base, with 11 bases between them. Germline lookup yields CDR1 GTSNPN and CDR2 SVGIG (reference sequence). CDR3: CAWSFDRRNTEAFF. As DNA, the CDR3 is TGTGCCTGGAGTTTCGACAGGAGGAACACTGAAGCTTTCTTT.

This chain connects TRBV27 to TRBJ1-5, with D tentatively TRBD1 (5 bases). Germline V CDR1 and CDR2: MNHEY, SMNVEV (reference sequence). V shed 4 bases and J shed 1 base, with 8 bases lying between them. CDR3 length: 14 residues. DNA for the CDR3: TGTGCCAGCAGTTCGGGGACCAGCAATCAGCCCCAGCATTTT. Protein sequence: CASSSGTSNQPQHF.

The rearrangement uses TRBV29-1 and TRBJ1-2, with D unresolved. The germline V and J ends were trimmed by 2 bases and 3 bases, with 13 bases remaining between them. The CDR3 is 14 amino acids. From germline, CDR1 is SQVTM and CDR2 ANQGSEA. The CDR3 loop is CSVEPIQFHYGYTF. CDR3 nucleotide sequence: TGCAGCGTTGAACCTATACAGTTCCACTATGGCTACACCTTC.

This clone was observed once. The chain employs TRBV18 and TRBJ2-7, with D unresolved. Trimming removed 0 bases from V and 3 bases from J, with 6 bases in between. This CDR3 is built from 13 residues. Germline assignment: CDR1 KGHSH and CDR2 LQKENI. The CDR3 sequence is CASSPPVDYEQYF. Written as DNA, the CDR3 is TGTGCCAGCTCACCACCGGTGGACTACGAGCAGTACTTC.

CDR3: CASSQGYTNQPQHF. The DNA for the CDR3 is TGTGCCAGCAGCCAGGGGTATACCAATCAGCCCCAGCATTTT. The chain employs TRBV3-1 (or the pseudogene TRBV3-2) and TRBJ1-5, with D uncertain. CDR1 LGHDT and CDR2 YNNKEL come from the germline V gene (reference sequence). V lost 3 bases and J lost 3, with 9 bases in between. This CDR3 has 14 amino acids.

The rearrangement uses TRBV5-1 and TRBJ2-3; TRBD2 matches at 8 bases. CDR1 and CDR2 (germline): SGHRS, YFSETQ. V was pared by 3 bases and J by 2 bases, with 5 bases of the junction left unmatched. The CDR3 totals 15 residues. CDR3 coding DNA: TGCGCCAGCAGCTCGGGGGGGCGAAACACAGATACGCAGTATTTT. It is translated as CASSSGGRNTDTQYF.

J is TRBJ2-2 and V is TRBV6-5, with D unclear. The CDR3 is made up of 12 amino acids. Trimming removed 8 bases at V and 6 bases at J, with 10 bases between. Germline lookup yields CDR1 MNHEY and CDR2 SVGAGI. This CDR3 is CASWPASGELFF. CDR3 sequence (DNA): TGTGCCAGCTGGCCGGCGTCCGGGGAGCTGTTTTTT.

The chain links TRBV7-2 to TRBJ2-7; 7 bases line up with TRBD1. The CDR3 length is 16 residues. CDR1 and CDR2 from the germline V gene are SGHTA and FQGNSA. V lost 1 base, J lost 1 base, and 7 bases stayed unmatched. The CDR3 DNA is TGTGCCAGCAGCTTAGAGGGGACAGTGTCTTCCTACGAGCAGTACTTC. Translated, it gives CASSLEGTVSSYEQYF. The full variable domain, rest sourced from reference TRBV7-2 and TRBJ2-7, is GAGVSQSPSNKVTEKGKDVELRCDPISGHTALYWYRQSLGQGLEFLIYFQGNSAPDKSGLPSDRFSAERTGGSVSTLTIQRTQQEDSAVYLCASSLEGTVSSYEQYFGPGTRLTVT.

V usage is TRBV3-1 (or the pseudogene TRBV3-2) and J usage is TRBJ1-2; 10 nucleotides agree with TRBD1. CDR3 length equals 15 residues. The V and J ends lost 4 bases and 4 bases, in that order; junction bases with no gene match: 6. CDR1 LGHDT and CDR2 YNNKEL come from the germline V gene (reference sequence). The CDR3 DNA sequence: TGTGCCAGCAGCCCGCGGACAGGGGGTAGCTATGGCTACACCTTC. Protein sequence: CASSPRTGGSYGYTF.

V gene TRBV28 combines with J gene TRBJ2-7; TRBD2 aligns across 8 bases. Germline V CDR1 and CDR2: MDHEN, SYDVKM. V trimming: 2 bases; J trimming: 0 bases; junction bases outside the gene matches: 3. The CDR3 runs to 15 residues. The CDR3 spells CASSLGTRSSYEQYF. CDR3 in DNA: TGTGCCAGCAGTTTAGGGACTAGGAGCTCCTACGAGCAGTACTTC.

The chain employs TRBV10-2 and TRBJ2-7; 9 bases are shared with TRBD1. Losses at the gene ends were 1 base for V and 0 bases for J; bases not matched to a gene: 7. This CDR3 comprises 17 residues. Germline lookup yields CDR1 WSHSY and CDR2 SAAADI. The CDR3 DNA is TGCGCCAGCAGTGAGTGGACTCCGGGACAGGGCTCCTACGAGCAGTACTTC. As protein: CASSEWTPGQGSYEQYF.

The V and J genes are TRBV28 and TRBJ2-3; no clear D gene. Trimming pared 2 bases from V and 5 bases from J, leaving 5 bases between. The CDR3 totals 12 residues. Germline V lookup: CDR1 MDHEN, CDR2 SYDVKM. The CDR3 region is CASSLQEDTQYF. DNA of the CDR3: TGTGCCAGCAGTTTACAGGAAGATACGCAGTATTTT. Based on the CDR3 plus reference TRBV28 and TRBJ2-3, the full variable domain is DVKVTQSSRYLVKRTGEKVFLECVQDMDHENMFWYRQDPGLGLRLIYFSYDVKMKEKGDIPEGYSVSREKKERFSLILESASTNQTSMYLCASSLQEDTQYFGPGTRLTVL.